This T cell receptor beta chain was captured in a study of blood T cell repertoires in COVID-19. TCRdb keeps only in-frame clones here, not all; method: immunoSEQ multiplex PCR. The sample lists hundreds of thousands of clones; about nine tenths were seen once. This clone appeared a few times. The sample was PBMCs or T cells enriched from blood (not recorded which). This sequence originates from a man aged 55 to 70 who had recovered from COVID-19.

The CDR3 nucleotides read TGTGCCAGCAGTGAGGTAGGGGTGGGGCAGTACTTC. This encodes CASSEVGVGQYF. The V gene is TRBV2, the J gene TRBJ2-7; D perhaps matches TRBD1 (5 bases). Per germline, CDR1 SNHLY and CDR2 FYNNEI. The V gene lost 3 bases and the J gene lost 9 bases, with 12 bases spanning the gap. This CDR3 is 12 amino acids long.